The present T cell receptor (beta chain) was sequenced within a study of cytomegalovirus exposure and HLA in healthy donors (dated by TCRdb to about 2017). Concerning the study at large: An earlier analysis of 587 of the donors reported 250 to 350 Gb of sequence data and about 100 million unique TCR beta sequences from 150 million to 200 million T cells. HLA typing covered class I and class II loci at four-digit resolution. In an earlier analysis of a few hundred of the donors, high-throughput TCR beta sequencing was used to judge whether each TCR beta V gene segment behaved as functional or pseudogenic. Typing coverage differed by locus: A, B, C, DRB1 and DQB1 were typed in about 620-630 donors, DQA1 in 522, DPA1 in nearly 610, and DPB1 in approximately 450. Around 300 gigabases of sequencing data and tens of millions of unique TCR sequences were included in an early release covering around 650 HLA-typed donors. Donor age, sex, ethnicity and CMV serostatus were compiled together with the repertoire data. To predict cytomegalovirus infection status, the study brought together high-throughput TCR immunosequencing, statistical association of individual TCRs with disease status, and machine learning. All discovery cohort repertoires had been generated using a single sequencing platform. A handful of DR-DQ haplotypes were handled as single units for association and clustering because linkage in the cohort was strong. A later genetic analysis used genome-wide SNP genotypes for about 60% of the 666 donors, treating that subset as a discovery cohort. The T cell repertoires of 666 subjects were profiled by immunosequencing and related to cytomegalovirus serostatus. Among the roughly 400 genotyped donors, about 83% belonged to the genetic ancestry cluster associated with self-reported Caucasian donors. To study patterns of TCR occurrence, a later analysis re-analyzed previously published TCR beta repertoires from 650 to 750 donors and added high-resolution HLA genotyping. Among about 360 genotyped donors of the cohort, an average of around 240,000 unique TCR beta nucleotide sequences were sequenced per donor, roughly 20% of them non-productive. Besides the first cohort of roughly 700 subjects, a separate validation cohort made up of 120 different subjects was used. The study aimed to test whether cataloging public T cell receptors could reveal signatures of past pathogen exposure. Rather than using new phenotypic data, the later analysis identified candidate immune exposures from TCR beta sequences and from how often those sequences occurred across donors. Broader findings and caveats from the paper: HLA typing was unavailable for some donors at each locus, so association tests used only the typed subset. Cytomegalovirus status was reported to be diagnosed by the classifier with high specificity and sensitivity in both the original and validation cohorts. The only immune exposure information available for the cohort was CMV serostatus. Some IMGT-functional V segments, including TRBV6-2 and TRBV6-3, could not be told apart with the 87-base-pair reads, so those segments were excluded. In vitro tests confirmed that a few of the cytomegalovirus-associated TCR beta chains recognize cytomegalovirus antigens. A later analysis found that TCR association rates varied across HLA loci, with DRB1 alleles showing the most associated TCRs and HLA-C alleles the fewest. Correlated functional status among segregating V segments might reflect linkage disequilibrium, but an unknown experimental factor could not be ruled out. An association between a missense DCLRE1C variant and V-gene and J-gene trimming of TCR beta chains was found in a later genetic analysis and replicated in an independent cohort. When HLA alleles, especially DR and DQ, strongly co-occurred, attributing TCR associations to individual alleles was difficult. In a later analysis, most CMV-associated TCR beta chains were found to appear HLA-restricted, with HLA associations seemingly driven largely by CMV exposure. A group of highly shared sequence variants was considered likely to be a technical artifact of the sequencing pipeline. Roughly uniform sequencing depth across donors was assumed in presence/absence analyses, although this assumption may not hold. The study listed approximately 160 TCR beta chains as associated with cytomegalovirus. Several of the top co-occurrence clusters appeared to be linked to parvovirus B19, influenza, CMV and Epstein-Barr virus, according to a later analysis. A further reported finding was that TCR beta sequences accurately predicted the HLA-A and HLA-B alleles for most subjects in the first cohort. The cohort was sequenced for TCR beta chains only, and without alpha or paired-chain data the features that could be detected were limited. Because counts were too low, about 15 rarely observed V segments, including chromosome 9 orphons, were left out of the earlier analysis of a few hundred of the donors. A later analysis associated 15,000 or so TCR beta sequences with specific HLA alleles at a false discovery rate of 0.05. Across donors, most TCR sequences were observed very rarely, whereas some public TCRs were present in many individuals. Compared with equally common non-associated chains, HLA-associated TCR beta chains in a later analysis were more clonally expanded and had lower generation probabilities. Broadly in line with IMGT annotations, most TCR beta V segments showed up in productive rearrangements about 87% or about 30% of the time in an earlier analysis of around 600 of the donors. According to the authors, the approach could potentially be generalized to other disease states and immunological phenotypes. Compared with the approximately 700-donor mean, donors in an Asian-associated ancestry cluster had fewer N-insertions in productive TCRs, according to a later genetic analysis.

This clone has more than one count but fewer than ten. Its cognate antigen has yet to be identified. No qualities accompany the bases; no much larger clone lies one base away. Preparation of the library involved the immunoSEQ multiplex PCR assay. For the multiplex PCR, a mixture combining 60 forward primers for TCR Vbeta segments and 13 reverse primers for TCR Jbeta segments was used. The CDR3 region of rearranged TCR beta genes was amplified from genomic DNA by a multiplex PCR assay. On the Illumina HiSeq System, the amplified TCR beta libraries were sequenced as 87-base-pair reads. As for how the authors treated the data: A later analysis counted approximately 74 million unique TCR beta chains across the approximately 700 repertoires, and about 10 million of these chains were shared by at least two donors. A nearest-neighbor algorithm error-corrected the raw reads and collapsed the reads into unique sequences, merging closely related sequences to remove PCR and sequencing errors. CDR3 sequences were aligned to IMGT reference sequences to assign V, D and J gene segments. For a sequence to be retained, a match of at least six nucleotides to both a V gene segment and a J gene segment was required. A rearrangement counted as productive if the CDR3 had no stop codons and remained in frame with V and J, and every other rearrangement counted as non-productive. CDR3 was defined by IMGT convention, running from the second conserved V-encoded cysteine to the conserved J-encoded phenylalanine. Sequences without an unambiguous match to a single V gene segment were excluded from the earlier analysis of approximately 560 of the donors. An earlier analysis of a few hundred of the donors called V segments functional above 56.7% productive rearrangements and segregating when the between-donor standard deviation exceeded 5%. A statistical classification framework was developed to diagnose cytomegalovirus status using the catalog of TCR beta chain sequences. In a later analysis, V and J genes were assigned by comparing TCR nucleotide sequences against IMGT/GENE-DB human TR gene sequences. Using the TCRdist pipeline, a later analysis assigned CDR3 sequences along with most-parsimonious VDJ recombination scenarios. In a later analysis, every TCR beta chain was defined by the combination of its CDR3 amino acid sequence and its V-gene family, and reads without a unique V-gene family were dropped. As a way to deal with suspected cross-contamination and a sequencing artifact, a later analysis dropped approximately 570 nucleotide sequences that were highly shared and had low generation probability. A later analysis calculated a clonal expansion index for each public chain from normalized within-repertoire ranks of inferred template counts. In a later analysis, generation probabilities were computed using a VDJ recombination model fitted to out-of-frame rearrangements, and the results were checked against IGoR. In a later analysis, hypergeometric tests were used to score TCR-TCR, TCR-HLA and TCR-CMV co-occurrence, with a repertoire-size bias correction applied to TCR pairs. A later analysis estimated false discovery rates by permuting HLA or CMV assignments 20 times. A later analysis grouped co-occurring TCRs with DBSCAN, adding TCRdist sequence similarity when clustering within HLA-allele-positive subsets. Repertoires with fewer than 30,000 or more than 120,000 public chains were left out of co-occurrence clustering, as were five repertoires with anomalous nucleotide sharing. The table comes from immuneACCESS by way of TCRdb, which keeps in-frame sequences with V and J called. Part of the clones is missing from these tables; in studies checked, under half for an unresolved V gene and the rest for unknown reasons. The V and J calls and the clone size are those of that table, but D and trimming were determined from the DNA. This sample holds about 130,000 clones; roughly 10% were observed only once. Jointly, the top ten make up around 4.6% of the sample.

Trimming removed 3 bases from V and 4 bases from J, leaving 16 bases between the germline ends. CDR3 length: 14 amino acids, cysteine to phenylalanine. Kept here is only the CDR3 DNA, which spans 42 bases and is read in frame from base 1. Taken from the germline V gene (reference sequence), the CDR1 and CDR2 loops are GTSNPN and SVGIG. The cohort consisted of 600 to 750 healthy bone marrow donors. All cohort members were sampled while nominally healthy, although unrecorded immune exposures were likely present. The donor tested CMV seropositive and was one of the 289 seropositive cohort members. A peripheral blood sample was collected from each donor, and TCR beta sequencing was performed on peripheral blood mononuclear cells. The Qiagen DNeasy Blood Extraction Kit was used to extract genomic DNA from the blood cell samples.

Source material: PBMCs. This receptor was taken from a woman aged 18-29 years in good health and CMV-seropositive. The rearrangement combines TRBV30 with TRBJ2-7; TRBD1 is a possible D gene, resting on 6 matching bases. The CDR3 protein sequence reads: CAWSGGQIQYEQYF. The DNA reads TGTGCCTGGAGCGGTGGACAGATCCAATACGAGCAGTACTTC.